This T cell receptor (beta chain) stems from a study of blood T cell repertoires in COVID-19. This clone has a handful of counts. Germline V gene data show CDR1 as SQVTM and CDR2 as ANQGSEA. The V gene end was trimmed by 2 bases and the J gene end by 4 bases; junction bases not matched to a gene: 6. The CDR3 has 14 residues. Two negative PCRs, clearance, or symptom resolution had been documented for recovered Cohort 3 donors. Profiling relied on immunoSEQ multiplex PCR, and the TCRdb table lists in-frame clones only, not all of them. The sample comprises about 330,000 clones, 70% to 90% of which are singletons, and about 5% rests with the top ten.

The TCR comes from a woman aged 25 to 39 who had recovered from COVID-19. This chain connects TRBV29-1 to TRBJ1-1, with 8 bases aligning to TRBD1. The source material was PBMCs or T cells enriched from blood (not recorded which). CDR3 DNA: TGCAGCGTTGAAAAGACAGGGGTCGGCACTGAAGCTTTCTTT. This sequence encodes CSVEKTGVGTEAFF. Together with reference TRBV29-1 and TRBJ1-1, the CDR3 gives the full variable domain: SAVISQKPSRDICQRGTSLTIQCQVDSQVTMMFWYRQQPGQSLTLIATANQGSEATYESGFVIDKFPISRPNLTFSTLTVSNMSPEDSSIYLCSVEKTGVGTEAFFGQGTRLTVV.